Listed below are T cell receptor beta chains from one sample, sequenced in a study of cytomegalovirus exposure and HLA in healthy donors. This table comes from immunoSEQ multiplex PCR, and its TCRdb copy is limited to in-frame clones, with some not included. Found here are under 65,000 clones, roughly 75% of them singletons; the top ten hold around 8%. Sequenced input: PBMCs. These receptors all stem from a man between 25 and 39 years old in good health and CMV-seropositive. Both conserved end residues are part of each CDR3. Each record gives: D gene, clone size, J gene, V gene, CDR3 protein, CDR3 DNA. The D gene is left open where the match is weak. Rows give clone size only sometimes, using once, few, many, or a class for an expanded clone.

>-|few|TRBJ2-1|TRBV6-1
CASFDRSYNEQFF
TGTGCCAGCTTCGACAGGTCCTACAATGAGCAGTTCTTC
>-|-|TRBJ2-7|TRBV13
CASSGRDKTYEQYF
TGTGCCAGCAGCGGCCGGGACAAGACCTACGAGCAGTACTTC
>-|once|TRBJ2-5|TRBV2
CASSEARGSETQYF
TGTGCCAGCAGTGAAGCTCGGGGATCGGAGACCCAGTACTTC
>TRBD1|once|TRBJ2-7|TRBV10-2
CASRKPGQAYEQYF
TGCGCCAGCAGAAAACCGGGACAGGCCTACGAGCAGTACTTC
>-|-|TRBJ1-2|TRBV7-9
CASSLAGGTSGGYTF
TGTGCCAGCAGCTTAGCGGGGGGGACCTCTGGGGGCTACACCTTC
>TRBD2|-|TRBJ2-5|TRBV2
CASSRLALETQYF
TGTGCCAGCAGCCGACTAGCTCTGGAGACCCAGTACTTC
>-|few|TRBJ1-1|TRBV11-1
CASSPQGGTEAFF
TGTGCCAGCAGTCCTCAGGGCGGAACTGAAGCTTTCTTT
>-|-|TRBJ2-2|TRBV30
CAWSGLTGELFF
TGTGCCTGGAGCGGACTGACCGGGGAGCTGTTTTTT
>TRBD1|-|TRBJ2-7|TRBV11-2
CASSLGTGTVSYEQYF
TGTGCCAGCAGCTTAGGGACCGGGACAGTTTCCTACGAGCAGTACTTC
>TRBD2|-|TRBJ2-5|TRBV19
CASSIAAGWETQYF
TGTGCCAGTAGTATAGCAGCGGGGTGGGAGACCCAGTACTTC
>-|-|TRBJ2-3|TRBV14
CASSQLRGDTQYF
TGTGCCAGCAGCCAGTTACGAGGGGATACGCAGTATTTT
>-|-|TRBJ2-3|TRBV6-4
CASSDSQITDTQYF
TGTGCCAGCAGTGACTCGCAGATCACAGATACGCAGTATTTT
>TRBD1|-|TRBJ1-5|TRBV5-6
CASSLSRDRETNQPQHF
TGTGCCAGCAGCTTGAGTCGTGACAGGGAAACCAATCAGCCCCAGCATTTT
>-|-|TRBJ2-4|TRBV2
CASSDTVGPPKNIQYF
TGTGCCAGCAGTGACACGGTTGGGCCACCAAAAAACATTCAGTACTTC
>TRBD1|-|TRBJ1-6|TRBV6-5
CASSSTGVWNSPLHF
TGTGCCAGCAGTTCCACAGGGGTCTGGAATTCACCCCTCCACTTT
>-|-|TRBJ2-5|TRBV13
CASSPPYQETQYF
TGTGCCAGCAGCCCCCCTTACCAAGAGACCCAGTACTTC
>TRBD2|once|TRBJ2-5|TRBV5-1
CASSLAGGLWETQYF
TGCGCCAGCAGCCTAGCGGGGGGGCTCTGGGAGACCCAGTACTTC
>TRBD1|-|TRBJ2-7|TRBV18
CASFDRVHEQYF
TGTGCCAGCTTTGACAGGGTTCACGAGCAGTACTTC
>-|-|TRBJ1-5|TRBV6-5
CASSLGGSNQPQHF
TGTGCCAGCAGTCTGGGGGGGAGCAATCAGCCCCAGCATTTT
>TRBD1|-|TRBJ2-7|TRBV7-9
CASSPWDRGSYEQYF
TGTGCCAGCAGCCCATGGGACAGGGGGTCCTACGAGCAGTACTTC
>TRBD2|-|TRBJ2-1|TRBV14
CASSVQIGWVGGDEQFF
TGTGCCAGCAGCGTTCAAATCGGCTGGGTCGGGGGGGATGAGCAGTTCTTC
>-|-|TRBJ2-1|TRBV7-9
CASSLASSEQFF
TGTGCCAGCAGCTTAGCGAGTTCTGAGCAGTTCTTC
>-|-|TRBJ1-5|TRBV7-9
CASSSTNGPQHF
TGTGCCAGCAGCTCAACCAACGGTCCCCAGCATTTT
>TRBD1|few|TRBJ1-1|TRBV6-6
CASRPGGRTTAFF
TGTGCCAGCAGACCAGGGGGTCGCACTACCGCTTTCTTT
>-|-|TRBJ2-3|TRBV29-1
CSVDSSASPVKEGDTQYF
TGCAGCGTTGATTCATCGGCATCCCCCGTGAAAGAGGGAGATACGCAGTATTTT
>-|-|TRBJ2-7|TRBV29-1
CSVVQSSSYEQYF
TGCAGCGTTGTGCAGTCCAGTTCCTACGAGCAGTACTTC
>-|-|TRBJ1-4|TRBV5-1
CASSLSGQGQGEKLFF
TGCGCCAGCAGCTTGTCCGGACAAGGCCAAGGCGAAAAACTGTTTTTT
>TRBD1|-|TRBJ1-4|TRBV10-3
CAIRPGQSNEKLFF
TGTGCCATCAGGCCGGGACAGAGTAATGAAAAACTGTTTTTT
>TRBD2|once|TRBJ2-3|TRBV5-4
CASSYPSGGTYTDTQYF
TGTGCCAGCAGCTACCCTAGCGGGGGGACCTACACAGATACGCAGTATTTT
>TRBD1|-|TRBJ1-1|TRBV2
CARGQMDRLNTEAFF
TGTGCCAGGGGCCAGATGGACAGGCTGAACACTGAAGCTTTCTTT
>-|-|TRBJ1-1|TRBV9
CASSRAGLTEAFF
TGTGCCAGCAGCAGAGCAGGGTTGACTGAAGCTTTCTTT
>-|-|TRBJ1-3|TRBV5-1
CASSRGGSGNTIYF
TGCGCCAGCAGCCGAGGGGGATCTGGAAACACCATATATTTT
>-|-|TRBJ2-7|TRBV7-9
CASSHRESSYEQYF
TGTGCCAGCAGCCACAGGGAGAGCTCCTACGAGCAGTACTTC
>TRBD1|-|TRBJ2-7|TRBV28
CASMLAGQGAREQYF
TGTGCCAGCATGCTTGCGGGACAGGGGGCTAGAGAGCAGTACTTC
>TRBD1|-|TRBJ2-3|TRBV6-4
CASSQTGASTSTQYF
TGTGCCAGCAGTCAAACAGGGGCGAGCACAAGTACGCAGTATTTT
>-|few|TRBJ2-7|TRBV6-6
CASSYSASSDYEQYF
TGTGCCAGCAGTTACTCTGCGAGCAGCGACTACGAGCAGTACTTC
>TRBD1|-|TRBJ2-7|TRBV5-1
CASSQTGNSYEQYF
TGCGCCAGCAGCCAGACAGGGAACTCCTACGAGCAGTACTTC
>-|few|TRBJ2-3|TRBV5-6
CASSFSRIRQWYF
TGTGCCAGCAGCTTCTCTAGAATTCGGCAGTGGTATTTT
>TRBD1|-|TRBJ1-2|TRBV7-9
CASSQTGGMYGYTF
TGTGCCAGCAGTCAGACAGGGGGCATGTATGGCTACACCTTC
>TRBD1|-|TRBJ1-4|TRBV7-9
CSSSSRQGVNEKLFF
TGTTCCAGCAGCTCAAGACAGGGGGTAAATGAAAAACTGTTTTTT
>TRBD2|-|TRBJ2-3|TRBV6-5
CASSVTSGGADTQYF
TGTGCCAGCAGTGTAACTAGCGGGGGGGCAGATACGCAGTATTTT
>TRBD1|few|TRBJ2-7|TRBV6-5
CASSYSRTGVEQYF
TGTGCCAGCAGTTACTCGCGGACAGGGGTCGAGCAGTACTTC
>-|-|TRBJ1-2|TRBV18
CASSPTDTSPVAGYTF
TGTGCCAGCTCACCGACGGACACTTCACCGGTGGCGGGCTACACCTTC
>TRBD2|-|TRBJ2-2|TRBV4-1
CASSPQGGLAGGTGELFF
TGCGCCAGCAGCCCCCAGGGGGGACTAGCGGGGGGCACCGGGGAGCTGTTTTTT
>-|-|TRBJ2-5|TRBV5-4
CASSLPFRGQETQYF
TGTGCCAGCAGCTTACCCTTTCGGGGTCAAGAGACCCAGTACTTC
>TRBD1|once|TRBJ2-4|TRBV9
CASSVAGGQKNIQYF
TGTGCCAGCAGCGTAGCAGGGGGACAAAAAAACATTCAGTACTTC